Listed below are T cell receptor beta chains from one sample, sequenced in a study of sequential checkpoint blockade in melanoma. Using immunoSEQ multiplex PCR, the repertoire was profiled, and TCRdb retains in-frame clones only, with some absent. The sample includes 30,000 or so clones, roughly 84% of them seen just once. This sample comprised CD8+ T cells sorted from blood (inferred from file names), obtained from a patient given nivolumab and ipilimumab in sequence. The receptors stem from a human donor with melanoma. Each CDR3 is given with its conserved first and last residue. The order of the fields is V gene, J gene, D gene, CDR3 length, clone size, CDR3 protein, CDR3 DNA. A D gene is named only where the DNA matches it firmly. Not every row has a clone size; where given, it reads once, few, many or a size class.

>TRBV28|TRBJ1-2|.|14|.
CASTPSGEDYGYTF
TGTGCCAGCACTCCCAGCGGGGAAGACTATGGCTACACCTTC
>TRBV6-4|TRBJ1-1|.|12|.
CASSENRREAFF
TGTGCCAGCAGTGAGAACAGACGTGAAGCTTTCTTT
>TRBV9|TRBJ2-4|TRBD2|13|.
CASSADSGSIQYF
TGTGCCAGCAGCGCCGACAGCGGGAGCATTCAGTACTTC
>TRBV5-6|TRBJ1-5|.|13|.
CASSETGNQPQHF
TGTGCCAGCAGCGAAACAGGGAATCAGCCCCAGCATTTT
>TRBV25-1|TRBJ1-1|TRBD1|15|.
CASRGRGRRDTEAFF
TGTGCCAGCAGAGGCAGGGGGCGCAGGGACACTGAAGCTTTCTTT
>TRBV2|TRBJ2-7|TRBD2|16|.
CASRAAGTPSSYEQYF
TGTGCCAGCCGCGCAGCGGGGACTCCTTCTTCCTACGAGCAGTACTTC
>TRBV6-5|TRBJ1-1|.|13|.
CASSYPEGTEAFF
TGTGCCAGCAGTTACCCCGAGGGCACTGAAGCTTTCTTT
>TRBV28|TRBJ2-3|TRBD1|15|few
CASSLGQGASDTQYF
TGTGCCAGCAGCCTGGGACAGGGGGCATCAGATACGCAGTATTTT
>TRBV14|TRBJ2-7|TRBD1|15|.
CASSRGRDSSYEQYF
TGTGCCAGCAGCCGGGGCCGGGACAGCTCCTACGAGCAGTACTTC
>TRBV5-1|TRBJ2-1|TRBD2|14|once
CASSSGGVYYGQFF
TGCGCCAGCAGCAGCGGGGGAGTCTACTATGGGCAGTTCTTC
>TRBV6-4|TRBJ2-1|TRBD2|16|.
CASSPATSGRVNEQFF
TGTGCCAGCAGTCCAGCCACTAGCGGGAGAGTCAATGAGCAGTTCTTC
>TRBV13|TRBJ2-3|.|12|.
CASSLGRDTQYF
TGTGCCAGCAGCTTAGGGCGAGATACGCAGTATTTT
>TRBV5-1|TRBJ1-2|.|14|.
CASAWEQTSYGYTF
TGCGCCAGCGCCTGGGAGCAGACTTCGTATGGCTACACCTTC
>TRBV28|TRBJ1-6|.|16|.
CASSLILSGDNSPLHF
TGTGCCAGCAGTTTGATCCTTTCCGGGGATAATTCCCCCCTCCACTTT
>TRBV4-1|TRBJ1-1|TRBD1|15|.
CASTEGQGWITEAFF
TGCGCCAGCACCGAAGGACAGGGATGGATCACTGAAGCTTTCTTT
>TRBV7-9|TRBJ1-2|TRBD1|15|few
CASSLTGDDNYGYTF
TGTGCCAGCAGCTTGACAGGGGATGATAACTATGGCTACACCTTC
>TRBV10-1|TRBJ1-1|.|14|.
CASSSTGQNTEAFF
TGCGCCAGCAGTTCGACGGGACAGAACACTGAAGCTTTCTTT
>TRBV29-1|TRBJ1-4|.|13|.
CSVLWQNNEKLFF
TGCAGCGTCCTCTGGCAGAATAATGAAAAACTGTTTTTT
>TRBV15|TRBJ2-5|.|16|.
CATSRAGAAPQETQYF
TGTGCCACCAGCAGAGCTGGGGCAGCCCCCCAAGAGACCCAGTACTTC
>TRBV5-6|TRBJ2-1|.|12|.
CASSYNYNEQFF
TGTGCCAGCAGCTACAATTACAATGAGCAGTTCTTC
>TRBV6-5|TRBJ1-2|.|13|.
CASSYSVSYGYTF
TGTGCCAGCAGTTACAGCGTCAGCTATGGCTACACCTTC
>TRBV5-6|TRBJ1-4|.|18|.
CASSLSRNYGNQDEKLFF
TGTGCCAGCAGCTTGAGCAGGAATTATGGAAACCAAGATGAAAAACTGTTTTTT
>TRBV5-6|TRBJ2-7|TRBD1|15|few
CASSSGTGDTYEQYF
TGTGCCAGCAGCTCCGGGACAGGGGACACCTACGAGCAGTACTTC
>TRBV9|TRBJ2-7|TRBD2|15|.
CASSVAGGGSYEQYF
TGTGCCAGCAGCGTAGCTGGGGGGGGCTCCTACGAGCAGTACTTC
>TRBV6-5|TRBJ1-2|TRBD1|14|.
CASSKQGDYYGYTF
TGTGCCAGCAGTAAACAGGGGGACTACTATGGCTACACCTTC
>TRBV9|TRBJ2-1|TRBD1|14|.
CASSVVPGGYEQFF
TGTGCCAGCAGCGTAGTTCCAGGGGGCTATGAGCAGTTCTTC
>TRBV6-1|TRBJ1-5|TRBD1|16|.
CASSEFPGQGNQPQHF
TGTGCCAGCAGTGAATTCCCGGGACAGGGCAATCAGCCCCAGCATTTT
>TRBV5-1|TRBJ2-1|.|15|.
CASSPGGTVKGEQFF
TGCGCCAGCAGCCCTGGGGGGACGGTCAAGGGTGAGCAGTTCTTC
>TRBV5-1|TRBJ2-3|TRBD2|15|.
CASSSSGGLLDTQYF
TGCGCCAGCAGCTCTAGCGGGGGCCTCCTAGATACGCAGTATTTT
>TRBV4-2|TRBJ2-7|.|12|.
CASSQDGHEQYF
TGTGCCAGCAGCCAAGATGGCCACGAGCAGTACTTC
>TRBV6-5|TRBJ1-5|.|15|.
CASSYSISSGQPQHF
TGTGCCAGCAGTTACTCGATTTCAAGCGGTCAGCCCCAGCATTTT
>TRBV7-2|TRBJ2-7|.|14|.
CASSLTPDRYEQYF
TGTGCCAGCAGCTTAACCCCGGACAGATACGAGCAGTACTTC